The 27 T cell receptor beta chains listed next were all sequenced from one sample in a study of blood T cell repertoires in COVID-19. Method: immunoSEQ multiplex PCR; TCRdb's copy keeps in-frame clones and lacks some. The sample has under 250,000 clones; about four fifths are singletons. The sequenced sample was peripheral blood. Source of these receptors: a woman in her thirties who had recovered from COVID-19.

This chain joins TRBV19 and TRBJ1-1, with D unclear. The CDR3 spans 13 residues. Germline assignment: CDR1 LNHDA and CDR2 SQIVND (reference sequence). Trimming removed 3 bases at V and 3 bases at J, with 8 bases between. Here the CDR3 reads CASSIMEHTEAFF. Here the CDR3 DNA reads TGTGCCAGTAGTATCATGGAGCACACTGAAGCTTTCTTT. Looking up the rest from reference TRBV19 and TRBJ1-1 gives the full variable domain: DGGITQSPKYLFRKEGQNVTLSCEQNLNHDAMYWYRQDPGQGLRLIYYSQIVNDFQKGDIAEGYSVSREKKESFPLTVTSAQKNPTAFYLCASSIMEHTEAFFGQGTRLTVV.

V gene TRBV1 combines with J gene TRBJ1-6; the listed D gene, TRBD1, was not tested against the DNA. TRBV1 is labeled a pseudogene. The CDR3 is 15 residues long. The CDR3, as DNA: TGCACCAGCAGCCAAGATGGGGACAGGGGCTCACCCCTCCACTTT. Its protein is CTSSQDGDRGSPLHF.

The V call is TRBV5-1, the J call TRBJ2-7; 10 nucleotides agree with TRBD2. This CDR3 is 14 amino acids long. Trimming took 1 base from V and 5 from J; bases not matched to a gene: 3. From germline, CDR1 is SGHRS and CDR2 YFSETQ. The CDR3 DNA reads TGCGCCAGCAGCTTGAATCTAGCGGGAGACGAGCAGTACTTC. Amino acids: CASSLNLAGDEQYF.

CDR3 bases: TGTGCCAGCAGTTTAGGGGACAGGCTATCACCCCTCCACTTT. Translating gives CASSLGDRLSPLHF. V usage is TRBV28 and J usage is TRBJ1-6; TRBD1 aligns across 8 bases. CDR1 and CDR2 (germline): MDHEN, SYDVKM. Trimming cost V 2 bases and J 10 bases; bases outside gene matches: 4. This CDR3 comprises 14 residues.

V and J are TRBV6-4 and TRBJ2-3; 11 bases map to TRBD1. This CDR3 has 16 amino acids. Germline CDR1 reads MRHNA; CDR2 reads SNTAGT. Trimming at V came to 4 bases and at J to 5 bases, leaving 8 bases not matched to a gene. CDR3 in amino acids: CASSGGSGTGGDTQYF. CDR3 coding DNA: TGTGCCAGCAGTGGCGGTTCCGGGACAGGGGGAGATACGCAGTATTTT.

The rearrangement uses TRBV7-3 and TRBJ2-7; 8 bases line up with TRBD2. After removal of 5 bases from V and 0 bases from J, the junction contained 6 bases not matched to a gene. CDR1 is SGHTA, CDR2 FQGTGA, per germline. The CDR3 has 15 residues. CDR3 DNA sequence: TGTGCCAGCAGCCCAAGCGGGGGAGACTCCTACGAGCAGTACTTC. It encodes CASSPSGGDSYEQYF.

This sequence joins TRBV10-3 and TRBJ1-3; possibly TRBD1 for D (6 bases). Trimming removed 3 bases at V and 0 bases at J, with 12 bases between. CDR3 length equals 16 residues. Germline-derived CDR1 and CDR2 are ENHRY and SYGVKD. The CDR3 DNA is TGTGCCATCAGTGAAACCAGGGGCATCTCTGGAAACACCATATATTTT. It yields the protein CAISETRGISGNTIYF.

The table lists this clone with a few counts. The rearrangement links TRBV7-9 to TRBJ1-6, with D unresolved. The CDR3 sequence is 18 residues long. Germline V CDR1 and CDR2: SEHNR, FQNEAQ (reference sequence). V was shortened by 4 bases and J by 0 bases, with 16 bases between the two germline ends. In DNA, the CDR3 is TGTGCCAGCAGCTCGACCCTCCAGAGGAGCTCCTATAATTCACCCCTCCACTTT. Translating gives CASSSTLQRSSYNSPLHF.

The V gene is TRBV11-2, the J gene TRBJ2-7, with a tentative D call TRBD2 (7 bases). Trimming stripped 6 bases from V and 6 bases from J, with 15 bases between. The CDR3 is 13 residues long. Germline CDR1 SGHAT, CDR2 FQNNGV. Here the CDR3 reads CASSPPGGGEQYF. In nucleotides, the CDR3 is TGTGCCAGCAGTCCGCCGGGGGGCGGCGAGCAGTACTTC. The whole variable domain, filled in from reference TRBV11-2 and TRBJ2-7, reads EAGVAQSPRYKIIEKRQSVAFWCNPISGHATLYWYQQILGQGPKLLIQFQNNGVVDDSQLPKDRFSAERLKGVDSTLKIQPAKLEDSAVYLCASSPPGGGEQYFGPGTRLTVT.

J is TRBJ2-7 and V is TRBV3-1 (or the pseudogene TRBV3-2); D unresolved. V shed 2 bases and J shed 7 bases, with 6 bases lying between them. Germline V lookup: CDR1 LGHDT, CDR2 YNNKEL (reference sequence). This CDR3 is built from 11 residues. This CDR3 is CASSQTGEQYF. For the CDR3, the DNA is TGTGCCAGCAGCCAAACGGGTGAGCAGTACTTC.

The rearrangement uses TRBV5-1 and TRBJ1-5, with D possibly being TRBD1 (6 bases). The CDR3 contains 13 residues. Deletions cut 0 bases from V and 8 bases from J, with 9 bases between. The germline V gene encodes CDR1 SGHRS and CDR2 YFSETQ. This CDR3 reads CASSLEQGKPQHF. In DNA form, the CDR3 reads TGCGCCAGCAGCTTGGAGCAGGGGAAGCCCCAGCATTTT.

This chain uses TRBV21-1 with TRBJ2-1; TRBD1, the D gene given by the table, was not confirmed from the DNA. TRBV21-1 is a pseudogene locus. The CDR3 extends over 17 amino acids. In DNA, the CDR3 is TGTGCCAGCAGCAAAGGATTGACAGGGGTGTGTTACAATGAGCAGTTCTTC. This encodes CASSKGLTGVCYNEQFF.

V usage is TRBV6-6 and J usage is TRBJ1-2, with 7 positions matching TRBD1. The CDR3 contains 13 residues. Trimming at V came to 6 bases and at J to 5 bases, leaving 6 bases not matched to a gene. CDR1 is MNHNY and CDR2 is SVGAGI in the germline V gene (reference sequence). The CDR3 bases are TGTGCCAGCAGATCCGGACAGGAGTATGGCTACACCTTC. Translated, it gives CASRSGQEYGYTF.

This clone appeared a single time. The chain combines TRBV19 with TRBJ2-7; 11 nucleotides line up with TRBD2. J gave up 2 bases and V 3 bases, and 3 bases lay outside the gene matches. Germline V gives CDR1 LNHDA, CDR2 SQIVND (reference sequence). This CDR3 contains 15 residues. The CDR3 region is CASSILAGGAYEQYF. DNA for the CDR3: TGTGCCAGTAGTATCTTAGCGGGAGGGGCCTACGAGCAGTACTTC.

The chain uses TRBV28 and TRBJ2-2; 10 nucleotides agree with TRBD2. The germline CDR1 and CDR2 sequences are MDHEN and SYDVKM. The CDR3 has 15 amino acids. With 3 bases clipped from V and 6 bases from J, the junction kept 4 bases outside the gene matches. For the CDR3, the DNA is TGTGCCAGCAGTTTGCCCAGCGGGAGGGCCGGGGAGCTGTTTTTT. It encodes CASSLPSGRAGELFF.

Notes on this clone: The sample contains more than one DNA sequence encoding this CDR3. V and J are TRBV7-9 and TRBJ2-7; TRBD1 aligns across 7 bases. CDR1 is SEHNR, CDR2 FQNEAQ, per germline (reference sequence). V shed 2 bases and J 2 bases; nucleotides not matched to a gene: 3. CDR3 size: 14 residues. The CDR3 DNA follows: TGTGCCAGCAGCTTAACAGGGGTAACCTACGAGCAGTACTTC. Its protein is CASSLTGVTYEQYF.

The chain uses TRBV6-5 and TRBJ1-6; D possibly corresponds to TRBD1 (5 bases). V lost 6 bases, J lost 5 bases, and 11 bases lay in between. The CDR3 is 14 amino acids. CDR1 MNHEY and CDR2 SVGAGI come from the germline V gene. The DNA for the CDR3 is TGTGCCAGCAGACCAGGGTTCCATAATTCACCCCTCCACTTT. It yields the protein CASRPGFHNSPLHF.

The chain employs TRBV27 and TRBJ1-1; perhaps TRBD1 as D (6 bases). With 8 bases removed from V and 1 base from J, the gap between germline ends came to 14 bases. Germline CDR1 is MNHEY and CDR2 is SMNVEV (reference sequence). The CDR3 covers 14 residues. The CDR3 loop reads CASLKGEGNTEAFF. CDR3 coding DNA: TGTGCCAGCCTCAAGGGGGAGGGGAACACTGAAGCTTTCTTT.

This clone has only one observation. The rearrangement links TRBV9 to TRBJ2-6; D is ambiguous. CDR1 and CDR2 (germline): SGDLS, YYNGEE. Trimming took 4 bases from V and 0 from J, leaving 8 bases between them. The CDR3 consists of 15 residues. CDR3 nucleotide sequence: TGTGCCAGCAGCTTCACTGGCTCTGGGGCCAACGTCCTGACTTTC. It is translated as CASSFTGSGANVLTF.

A few counts support this clone. The chain has TRBV6-5 and TRBJ1-3; D uncertain. This CDR3 has 14 residues. Trimming cost V 2 bases and J 0 bases, with 5 bases left between them. Germline V gives CDR1 MNHEY, CDR2 SVGAGI. CDR3 nucleotide sequence: TGTGCCAGCAGTTACATGAGCTCTGGAAACACCATATATTTT. Amino acid sequence: CASSYMSSGNTIYF.

The chain couples TRBV5-1 to TRBJ2-2, with D possibly being TRBD1 (6 bases). Germline CDR1 reads SGHRS; CDR2 reads YFSETQ. The V end was cut by 4 bases, the J end by 4 bases, with 17 bases between. The CDR3 contains 16 residues. As DNA, the CDR3 is TGCGCCAGCAGCCGTGGGCTACAGGGCGGCACCGGGGAGCTGTTTTTT. Translating gives CASSRGLQGGTGELFF. Together with reference TRBV5-1 and TRBJ2-2, the CDR3 gives the full variable domain: KAGVTQTPRYLIKTRGQQVTLSCSPISGHRSVSWYQQTPGQGLQFLFEYFSETQRNKGNFPGRFSGRQFSNSRSEMNVSTLELGDSALYLCASSRGLQGGTGELFFGEGSRLTVL.

This rearrangement joins TRBV11-2 to TRBJ2-7; 10 nucleotides match TRBD2. Germline values: CDR1 SGHAT, CDR2 FQNNGV. The CDR3 loop spans 15 amino acids. V shed 5 bases and J 0 bases; nucleotides not matched to a gene: 4. CDR3 loop: CASSKLAGNSYEQYF. CDR3 coding DNA: TGTGCCAGCAGCAAACTAGCGGGGAACTCCTACGAGCAGTACTTC.

This clone turned up a few times. In DNA, the CDR3 is TGCGCCAGCAGCTTGGACCCCCGGGGGTGGAATGAGCAGTTCTTC. Translating gives CASSLDPRGWNEQFF. This chain links TRBV5-1 with TRBJ2-1, with D tentatively TRBD2 (6 bases). The germline V gene has CDR1 SGHRS and CDR2 YFSETQ. This CDR3 has 15 amino acids. Trimming left V 0 bases short and J 7 bases short, with 14 bases between.

Concerning this clone: Possible read error: a much larger clone is one base away. This chain joins TRBV7-3 and TRBJ2-1; 8 bases are shared with TRBD2. The V gene's germline CDR1 is SGHTA and CDR2 FQGTGA. The CDR3 runs to 14 residues. J was trimmed by 2 bases and V by 3 bases; bases with no gene match: 0. The CDR3 sequence is CASSLGLAYNEQFF. The CDR3 bases are TGTGCCAGCAGCTTGGGACTAGCCTACAATGAGCAGTTCTTC.

This chain connects TRBV6-5 to TRBJ1-1; 8 nucleotides line up with TRBD1. Per the germline V gene, CDR1 is MNHEY and CDR2 is SVGAGI. V dropped 5 bases and J dropped 3; count of bases not matched to a gene: 5. The CDR3 has 14 residues. The CDR3 nucleotides are TGTGCCAGCAGTCCGACAGGGGTTTACACTGAAGCTTTCTTT. Protein sequence: CASSPTGVYTEAFF.

The chain employs TRBV27 and TRBJ2-3, with a possible D match to TRBD1 (6 bases). The CDR3 runs to 14 residues. V lost 6 bases to trimming and J lost 3 bases, with 13 bases between them. CDR1 is MNHEY, CDR2 SMNVEV, per germline (reference sequence). The CDR3, as DNA: TGTGCCAGCAGGGGCCGTAGGGGGACAGATACGCAGTATTTT. It yields the protein CASRGRRGTDTQYF.

This chain connects TRBV23-1 to TRBJ2-3; 7 bases map to TRBD2. TRBV23-1 is an ORF, and what it does is uncertain. This CDR3 is built from 19 residues. Trimming removed 7 bases from V and 4 bases from J; junction bases left unmatched: 23. The CDR3 DNA follows: TGCGCCAGCATCCCAATCCACCCGGGAGCTGGGAGGGAAGCAGATACGCAGTATTTT. It codes for CASIPIHPGAGREADTQYF.